This TCR beta chain was documented in a study of blood T cell repertoires in COVID-19. Overall study context: The United States, Italy and Spain were the sources of the acute and convalescent COVID-19 samples.

Assay used: immunoSEQ multiplex PCR; TCRdb lists only in-frame clones, some missing. The sample has 220,000 or so clones; around 83% are singletons. This CDR3 comprises 17 residues. V shed 0 bases and J 1 base; nucleotides not matched to a gene: 9. The germline V gene encodes CDR1 LGHDT and CDR2 YNNKEL (reference sequence). The J gene is TRBJ2-7, the V gene TRBV3-1 (or the pseudogene TRBV3-2); 7 nucleotides match TRBD2. The sample consisted of PBMCs or T cells enriched from blood (not recorded which). The receptor was derived from a woman aged 40 to 50 with acute COVID-19. CDR3 loop: CASSQDPAGLFSYEQYF. The CDR3 DNA follows: TGTGCCAGCAGCCAAGATCCTGCGGGACTATTTTCCTACGAGCAGTACTTC.